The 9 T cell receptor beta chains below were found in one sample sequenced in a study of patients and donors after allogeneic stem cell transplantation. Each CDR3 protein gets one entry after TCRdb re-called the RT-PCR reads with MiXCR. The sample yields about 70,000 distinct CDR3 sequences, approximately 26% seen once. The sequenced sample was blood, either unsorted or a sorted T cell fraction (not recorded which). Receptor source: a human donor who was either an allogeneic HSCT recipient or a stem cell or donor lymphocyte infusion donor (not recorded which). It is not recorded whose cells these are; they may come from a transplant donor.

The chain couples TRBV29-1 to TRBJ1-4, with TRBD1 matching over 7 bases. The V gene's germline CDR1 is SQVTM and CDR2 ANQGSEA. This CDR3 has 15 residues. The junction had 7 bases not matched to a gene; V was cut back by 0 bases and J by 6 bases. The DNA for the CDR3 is TGCAGCGTTGAAGAAGGTGGCAGGGGGGATGAAAAACTGTTTTTT. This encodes CSVEEGGRGDEKLFF.

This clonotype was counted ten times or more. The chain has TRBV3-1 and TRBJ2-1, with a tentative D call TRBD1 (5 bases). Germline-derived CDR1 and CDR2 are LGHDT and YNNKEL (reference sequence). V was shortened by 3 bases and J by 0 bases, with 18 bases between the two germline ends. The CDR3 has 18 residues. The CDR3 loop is CASSQLLEGALSYNEQFF. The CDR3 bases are TGTGCCAGCAGCCAGCTGCTCGAAGGGGCCCTCTCCTACAATGAGCAGTTCTTC.

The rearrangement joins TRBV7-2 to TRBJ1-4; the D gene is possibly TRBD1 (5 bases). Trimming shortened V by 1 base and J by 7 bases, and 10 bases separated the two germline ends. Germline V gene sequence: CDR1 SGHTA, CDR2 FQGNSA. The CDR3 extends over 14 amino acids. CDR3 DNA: TGTGCCAGCAGCTTAGATCCCGGGGGTGAAAAACTGTTTTTT. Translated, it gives CASSLDPGGEKLFF.

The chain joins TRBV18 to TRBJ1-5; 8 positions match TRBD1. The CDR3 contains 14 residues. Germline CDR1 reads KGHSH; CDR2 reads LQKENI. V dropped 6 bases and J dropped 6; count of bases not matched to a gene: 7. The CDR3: CASSSRGPSQPQHF. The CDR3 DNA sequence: TGTGCCAGCTCTTCCAGGGGGCCCAGTCAGCCCCAGCATTTT.

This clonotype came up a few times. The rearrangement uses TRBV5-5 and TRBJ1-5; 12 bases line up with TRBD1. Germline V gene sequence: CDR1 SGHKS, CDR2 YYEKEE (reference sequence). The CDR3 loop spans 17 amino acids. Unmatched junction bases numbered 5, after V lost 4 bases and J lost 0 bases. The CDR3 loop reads CASSGTGGPPSNQPQHF. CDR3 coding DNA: TGTGCCAGCAGCGGGACAGGGGGCCCCCCTAGCAATCAGCCCCAGCATTTT.

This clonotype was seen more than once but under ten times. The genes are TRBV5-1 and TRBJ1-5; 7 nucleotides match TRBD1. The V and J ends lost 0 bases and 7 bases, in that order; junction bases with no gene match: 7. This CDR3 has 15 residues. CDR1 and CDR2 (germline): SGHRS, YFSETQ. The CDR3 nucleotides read TGCGCCAGCAGCTTGGAGCCAGACAGGGTACAGCCCCAGCATTTT. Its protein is CASSLEPDRVQPQHF. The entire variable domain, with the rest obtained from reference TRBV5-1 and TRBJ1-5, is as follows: KAGVTQTPRYLIKTRGQQVTLSCSPISGHRSVSWYQQTPGQGLQFLFEYFSETQRNKGNFPGRFSGRQFSNSRSEMNVSTLELGDSALYLCASSLEPDRVQPQHFGDGTRLSIL.

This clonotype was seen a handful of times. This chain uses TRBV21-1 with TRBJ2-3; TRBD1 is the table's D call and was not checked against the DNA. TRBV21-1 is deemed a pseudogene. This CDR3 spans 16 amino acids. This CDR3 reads CASSRMGQTSTDTQYF. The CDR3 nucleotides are TGTGCCAGCAGCCGAATGGGGCAGACTAGCACAGATACGCAGTATTTT.

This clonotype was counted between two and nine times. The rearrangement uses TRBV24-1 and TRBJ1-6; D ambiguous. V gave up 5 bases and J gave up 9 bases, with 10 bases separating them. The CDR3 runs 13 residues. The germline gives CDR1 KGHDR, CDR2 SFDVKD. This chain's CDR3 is CATSAAWGSPLHF. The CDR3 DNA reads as TGTGCCACCAGTGCTGCTTGGGGTTCACCCCTCCACTTT.

The CDR3 protein is CASSLRVGEAFF. Here the CDR3 DNA reads TGTGCCAGCAGCCTCCGGGTCGGTGAAGCTTTCTTT. This chain links TRBV7-2 with TRBJ1-1; D unclear. The CDR3 contains 12 residues. Trimming removed 5 bases at V and 7 bases at J, with 11 bases between. CDR1 and CDR2 from the germline V gene are SGHTA and FQGNSA.